Shown below are 20 T cell receptor beta chains from a single sample sequenced in a study of blood T cell repertoires in COVID-19. The protocol was immunoSEQ multiplex PCR, while the TCRdb copy is restricted to in-frame clones and leaves out a portion. This sample yields roughly 190,000 clones, of which around nine tenths are seen a single time; 0.53% belongs to the top ten. Input material: peripheral blood. These receptors all come from a man in his forties or fifties with acute or convalescent COVID-19.

The V gene is TRBV2, the J gene TRBJ2-1; 7 bases fit TRBD1. The germline CDR1 and CDR2 sequences are SNHLY and FYNNEI. V shed 7 bases and J 7 bases; nucleotides not matched to a gene: 7. The CDR3 totals 13 residues. Written as DNA, the CDR3 is TGTGCCAGCACAAGGGGGCTCGTGAATGAGCAGTTCTTC. Translation: CASTRGLVNEQFF.

The rearrangement uses TRBV5-4 and TRBJ2-7; TRBD1 might be the D (5 bases). Trimming took 2 bases from V and 0 from J, leaving 6 bases between them. Germline V gene sequence: CDR1 SGHNT, CDR2 YYREEE (reference sequence). The CDR3 is 13 amino acids. The CDR3 is CASSLTGSYEQYV. Here the CDR3 DNA reads TGTGCCAGCAGCTTAACAGGCTCCTACGAGCAGTACGTC.

The V gene is TRBV7-9, the J gene TRBJ1-6; 7 nucleotides match TRBD1. This CDR3 has 16 residues. J lost 4 bases, V lost 5 bases, and 8 bases had no gene match. Germline CDR1 reads SEHNR; CDR2 reads FQNEAQ (reference sequence). CDR3 amino acids: CASSTDRMGYNSPLHF. The CDR3 coding sequence is TGTGCCAGCAGCACGGACAGGATGGGGTATAATTCACCCCTCCACTTT.

This chain links TRBV25-1 with TRBJ1-2, with a tentative D call TRBD1 (5 bases). The CDR3 is 13 residues long. CDR1 and CDR2 (germline): MGHDK, SYGVNS. Between the trimmed V and J ends, which lost 6 bases and 8 bases, there was a span of 16 bases. The CDR3 loop reads CASRGGRPGGYTF. The CDR3 nucleotides read TGTGCCAGCAGGGGGGGAAGGCCCGGGGGCTACACCTTC.

With respect to this clone: Distinct nucleotide sequences in the sample also encode this CDR3. V usage is TRBV18 and J usage is TRBJ2-1, with TRBD2 identical over 13 bases. This CDR3 contains 15 residues. From germline, CDR1 is KGHSH and CDR2 LQKENI. The trim removed 3 bases at V and 7 bases at J, leaving 3 bases unmatched. CDR3 amino acids: CASSPGLAGRNEQFF. The CDR3 nucleotides read TGTGCCAGCTCACCGGGACTAGCGGGAAGGAATGAGCAGTTCTTC.

The chain has TRBV19 and TRBJ2-1, with D unclear. The CDR3 has 16 residues. Germline assignment: CDR1 LNHDA and CDR2 SQIVND (reference sequence). V was clipped by 2 bases and J by 0 bases, with 11 bases between them. The CDR3 loop reads CASSIQALSSYNEQFF. CDR3 sequence (DNA): TGTGCCAGTAGTATACAGGCCTTAAGCTCCTACAATGAGCAGTTCTTC.

The chain couples TRBV5-1 to TRBJ2-1; D is perhaps TRBD1 (6 bases). The CDR3 has 12 residues. V was cut by 1 base and J by 8 bases, with 7 bases left in between. Germline V gene sequence: CDR1 SGHRS, CDR2 YFSETQ. Here the CDR3 reads CASSLPGDEQFF. In DNA form, the CDR3 reads TGCGCCAGCAGCTTGCCAGGGGATGAGCAGTTCTTC.

The chain joins TRBV18 to TRBJ1-4; 7 bases line up with TRBD1. Per germline, CDR1 KGHSH and CDR2 LQKENI. The V segment lost 2 bases and the J segment 2 bases; nucleotides outside the gene matches: 5. The CDR3 is 16 amino acids. For the CDR3, the DNA is TGTGCCAGCTCACCAAAACAGGGGACTACTAATGAAAAACTGTTTTTT. Translation gives CASSPKQGTTNEKLFF.

This clone turned up a few times. This chain joins TRBV5-4 and TRBJ2-1; 8 bases map to TRBD1. The CDR3 is 13 amino acids. After removal of 5 bases from V and 3 bases from J, the junction contained 1 base not matched to a gene. The germline V gene has CDR1 SGHNT and CDR2 YYREEE (reference sequence). CDR3 DNA: TGTGCCAGCAGGGGACAGGTCTACAATGAGCAGTTCTTC. Its protein product is CASRGQVYNEQFF. Filled out from reference TRBV5-4 and TRBJ2-1, the complete variable domain reads ETGVTQSPTHLIKTRGQQVTLRCSSQSGHNTVSWYQQALGQGPQFIFQYYREEENGRGNFPPRFSGLQFPNYSSELNVNALELDDSALYLCASRGQVYNEQFFGPGTRLTVL.

The V and J genes are TRBV3-1 (or the pseudogene TRBV3-2) and TRBJ1-5; D ambiguous. CDR3 length: 13 amino acids. Trimming removed 5 bases at V and 0 bases at J, with 5 bases between. CDR1 and CDR2 (germline): LGHDT, YNNKEL (reference sequence). The CDR3 nucleotides read TGTGCCAGCAGCGGCAATAGCAATCAGCCCCAGCATTTT. Its translation is CASSGNSNQPQHF.

This clone showed up just once. V is TRBV27 and J is TRBJ1-5; 9 positions agree with TRBD1. Germline V gene data show CDR1 as MNHEY and CDR2 as SMNVEV (reference sequence). V was clipped by 6 bases and J by 7 bases; unmatched bases: 4. The CDR3 sequence is 13 residues long. The CDR3 DNA follows: TGTGCCAGCAGGGGACAGGGAATGCAGCCCCAGCATTTT. The encoded protein is CASRGQGMQPQHF.

The chain carries TRBV7-9 and TRBJ2-1; possible D gene TRBD1, 5 bases. From germline, CDR1 is SEHNR and CDR2 FQNEAQ (reference sequence). V gave up 4 bases and J gave up 4 bases, with 20 bases separating them. The CDR3 spans 17 residues. CDR3 protein: CASSSSGSAGRYNEQFF. CDR3 in DNA: TGTGCCAGCAGCTCCTCCGGAAGCGCAGGGCGATACAATGAGCAGTTCTTC.

J is TRBJ2-3 and V is TRBV4-1; tentative D call: TRBD2 (5 bases). Germline CDR1 reads MGHRA; CDR2 reads YSYEKL. Trimming cost V 0 bases and J 0 bases, with 16 bases left between them. This CDR3 comprises 18 residues. CDR3 sequence: CASSQEPSRGSSTDTQYF. CDR3 coding DNA: TGCGCCAGCAGCCAAGAGCCTAGCCGAGGAAGTAGCACAGATACGCAGTATTTT.

The chain combines TRBV27 with TRBJ2-7, with 9 bases matching TRBD2. CDR3 length: 16 residues. The V gene's germline CDR1 is MNHEY and CDR2 SMNVEV (reference sequence). The V segment lost 6 bases and the J segment 0 bases; nucleotides outside the gene matches: 9. CDR3 coding DNA: TGTGCCAGCAGGTTGGTAGCGGGAGCCCTCTCCTACGAGCAGTACTTC. Its protein is CASRLVAGALSYEQYF.

V and J are TRBV7-6 and TRBJ2-7, with TRBD2 as a possible D gene (6 bases). Germline V lookup: CDR1 SGHVS, CDR2 FNYEAQ. V shed 2 bases and J shed 1 base, with 9 bases lying between them. CDR3 size: 14 residues. CDR3: CASSLTGESYEQYF. The CDR3 DNA is TGTGCCAGCAGCTTAACGGGAGAGTCCTACGAGCAGTACTTC.

The chain employs TRBV27 and TRBJ2-5; TRBD1 matches at 10 bases. Germline values: CDR1 MNHEY, CDR2 SMNVEV (reference sequence). V lost 5 bases and J lost 2; bases outside the gene matches: 5. The CDR3 is 15 residues long. CDR3 loop: CASSRWTGGQETQYF. In DNA, the CDR3 is TGTGCCAGCAGTAGATGGACAGGGGGTCAAGAGACCCAGTACTTC.

This clone was observed a handful of times. The rearrangement links TRBV29-1 to TRBJ2-1, with 7 bases aligning to TRBD1. With V trimmed by 4 bases and J by 7 bases, 10 bases remained unmatched. This CDR3 has 14 residues. CDR1 and CDR2 from the germline V gene are SQVTM and ANQGSEA. CDR3 residues: CSVGRQGTVNEQFF. The CDR3 DNA reads as TGCAGCGTTGGTAGACAGGGAACTGTTAATGAGCAGTTCTTC.

The CDR3 here is CATSSKGGAKNNSPLHF. The CDR3 nucleotides are TGTGCCACCAGCTCAAAGGGGGGGGCAAAAAATAATTCACCCCTCCACTTT. The chain carries TRBV15 and TRBJ1-6, with D possibly TRBD1 on 6 matching bases. The V gene lost 5 bases and the J gene lost 5 bases, with 19 bases spanning the gap. Germline V gene lookup returns CDR1 LNHNV and CDR2 YYDKDF (reference sequence). This CDR3 is built from 17 residues.

The rearrangement links TRBV9 to TRBJ2-3; D not resolved. The CDR3 length is 14 residues. Per the germline V gene, CDR1 is SGDLS and CDR2 is YYNGEE. Trimming pared 3 bases from V and 5 bases from J, leaving 13 bases between. The CDR3 sequence is CASSETEPVDTQYF. DNA for the CDR3: TGTGCCAGCAGCGAGACTGAGCCGGTAGATACGCAGTATTTT.

V is TRBV4-2 and J is TRBJ2-3, with no clear D. Trimming pared 4 bases from V and 6 bases from J, leaving 14 bases between. CDR3 size: 14 residues. CDR1 and CDR2 from the germline V gene are LGHNA and YNFKEQ. CDR3 DNA: TGTGCCAGCAGCCCAGAGACTGGCCTGGATACGCAGTATTTT. Protein sequence: CASSPETGLDTQYF.